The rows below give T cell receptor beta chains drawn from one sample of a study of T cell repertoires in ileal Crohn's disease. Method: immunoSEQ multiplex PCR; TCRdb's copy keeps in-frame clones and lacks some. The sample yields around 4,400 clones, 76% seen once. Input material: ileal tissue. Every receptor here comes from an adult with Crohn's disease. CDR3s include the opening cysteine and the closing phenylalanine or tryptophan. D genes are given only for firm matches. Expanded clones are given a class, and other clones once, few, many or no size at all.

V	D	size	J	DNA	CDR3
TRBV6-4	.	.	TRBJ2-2	TGTGCCAGCAGTGACTCGTACAGTACCGGGGAGCTGTTTTTT	CASSDSYSTGELFF
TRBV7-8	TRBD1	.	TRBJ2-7	TGTGCCAGCAGCCAAGCTGTGACAGGGGGCGGGCAGTACTTC	CASSQAVTGGGQYF
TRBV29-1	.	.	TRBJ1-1	TGCAGCGTGAGGTCCGGGGACACTGAAGCTTTCTTT	CSVRSGDTEAFF
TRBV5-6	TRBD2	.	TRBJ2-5	TGTGCCAGCAGCCCTGGAGGAATAGCGGGAGAGACCCAGTACTTC	CASSPGGIAGETQYF
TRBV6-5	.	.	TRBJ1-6	TGTGCCAGCAGTTACAAAGGAGGAAAGTGGAATTCACCCCTCCACTTT	CASSYKGGKWNSPLHF
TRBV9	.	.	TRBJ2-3	TGTGCCAGCAGCGGCGGGACGGCTAGCACAGATACGCAGTATTTT	CASSGGTASTDTQYF
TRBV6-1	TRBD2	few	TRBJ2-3	TGTGCCAGCAGTGGACTAGCGGGGGGGCCAGATACGCAGTATTTT	CASSGLAGGPDTQYF
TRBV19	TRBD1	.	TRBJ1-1	TGTGCCAGTAGTATAGCCGGGACAGCCGAAGCTTTCTTT	CASSIAGTAEAFF
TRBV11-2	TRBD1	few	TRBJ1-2	TGTGCCAGCAGCTCAGCTGACAGGGGGGTTGGGAGCTACACCTTC	CASSSADRGVGSYTF
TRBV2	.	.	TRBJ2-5	TGTGCCACTAGCAAAGAAGGCCAAGAGACCCAGTACTTC	CATSKEGQETQYF
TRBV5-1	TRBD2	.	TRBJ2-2	TGCGCCAGCAGCCTGGGGGGGGGTCTGACAGCGAACACCGGGGAGCTGTTTTTT	CASSLGGGLTANTGELFF
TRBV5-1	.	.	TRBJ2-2	TGCGCCGGCAGGCGGGGAGCAGAGAACACCGGGGAGCTGTTTTTT	CAGRRGAENTGELFF
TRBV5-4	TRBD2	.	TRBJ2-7	TGTGCCAGCAGCTTGGGACTAGCATCCGAGCAGTACTTC	CASSLGLASEQYF
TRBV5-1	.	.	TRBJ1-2	TGCGCCAGCAGCACCATGCCAGGGGACTATGGCTACACCTTC	CASSTMPGDYGYTF
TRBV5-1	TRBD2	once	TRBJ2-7	TGCGCCAGCAGCTTGGAGGGACTAGCGATCACACCCTACGAGCAGTACTTC	CASSLEGLAITPYEQYF
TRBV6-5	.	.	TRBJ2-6	TGTGCCAGCAGTTCCGAGGGCTCTGGGGCCAACGTCCTGACTTTC	CASSSEGSGANVLTF
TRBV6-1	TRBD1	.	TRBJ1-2	TGTGCCAGCATCCCCGGAGAGGGGGCAGTATCTGGCTACACCTTC	CASIPGEGAVSGYTF
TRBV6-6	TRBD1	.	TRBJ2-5	TGTGCCAGCAGTTACAGGACAGGGCAAGAGACCCAGTACTTC	CASSYRTGQETQYF
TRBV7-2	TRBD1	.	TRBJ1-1	TGTGCCAGCGTGCCCGGATGGCAGGGGGTGAACACTGAAGCTTTCTTT	CASVPGWQGVNTEAFF
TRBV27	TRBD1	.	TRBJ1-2	TGTGCCAGCTACAATCGGACAGGGAGGGCTGGCTACACCTTC	CASYNRTGRAGYTF